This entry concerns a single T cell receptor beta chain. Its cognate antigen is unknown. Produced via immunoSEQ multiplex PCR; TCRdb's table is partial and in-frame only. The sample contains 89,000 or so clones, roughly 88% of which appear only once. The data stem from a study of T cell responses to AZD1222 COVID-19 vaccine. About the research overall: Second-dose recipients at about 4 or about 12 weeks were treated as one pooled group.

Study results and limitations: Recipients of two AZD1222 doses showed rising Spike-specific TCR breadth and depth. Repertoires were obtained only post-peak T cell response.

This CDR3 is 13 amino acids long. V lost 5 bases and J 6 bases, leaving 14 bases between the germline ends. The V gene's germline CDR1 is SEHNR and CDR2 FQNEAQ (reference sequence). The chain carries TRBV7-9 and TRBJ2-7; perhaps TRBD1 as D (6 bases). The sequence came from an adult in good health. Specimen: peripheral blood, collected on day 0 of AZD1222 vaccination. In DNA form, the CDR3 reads TGTGCCAGCAGCCCCTTGGGGGCTGGCGAGCAGTACTTC. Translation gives CASSPLGAGEQYF.